This is a list of T cell receptor beta chains from one sample in a study of blood T cell repertoires in COVID-19. The protocol was immunoSEQ multiplex PCR, while the TCRdb copy is restricted to in-frame clones and leaves out a portion. The table has 90,000 to 110,000 clones, 75% to 85% seen once; the top ten hold roughly 7.7%. Sample: peripheral blood. These receptors all stem from a woman of 80 years or more with active or convalescent COVID-19. Both conserved end residues are part of each CDR3. Each record gives: J gene, D gene, V gene, clone size, CDR3 DNA, CDR3 protein. The D gene is left open where the match is weak. Clone sizes are given selectively: once, few, many, or a class where the clone is expanded.

>TRBJ2-6|-|TRBV24-1|-
TGTGCCACCAGTGATGTGAAGGAGCGTAGGGCCAACGTCCTGACTTTC
CATSDVKERRANVLTF
>TRBJ1-5|-|TRBV24-1|-
TGTGCCACCAGTGATGCGGGCCGGAGTAGCAATCAGCCCCAGCATTTT
CATSDAGRSSNQPQHF
>TRBJ2-5|-|TRBV12-2|-
TGTGCAAGTCGCTTAGCGAGGACAGGGAGGGGTCTAGAGACCCAGTACTTC
CASRLARTGRGLETQYF
>TRBJ2-7|TRBD1|TRBV7-9|-
TGTGCCAGCAGCTTCAGGGGGTCCAGCTCCTACGAGCAGTACTTC
CASSFRGSSSYEQYF
>TRBJ1-3|-|TRBV5-6|-
TGTGCCAGCAGCTGGGGGACAATCTCTGGAAACACCATATATTTT
CASSWGTISGNTIYF
>TRBJ2-2|TRBD1|TRBV3-1/TRBV3-2|-
TGTGCCAGCAGCCAAGATAAAGCGTCAGGGGGCGGGGAGCTGTTTTTT
CASSQDKASGGGELFF
>TRBJ1-4|-|TRBV27|once
TGTGCCAGCAGTTTATGGGGGCGAGATAATGAAAAACTGTTTTTT
CASSLWGRDNEKLFF
>TRBJ1-2|-|TRBV28|-
TGTGCCAGCAGTTCAAGACATGGGGCGGGCTACACCTTC
CASSSRHGAGYTF
>TRBJ2-1|TRBD1|TRBV29-1|-
TGCAGCGCCGGAGCAGGGGGCGGTGAGCAGTTCTTC
CSAGAGGGEQFF
>TRBJ2-5|TRBD1|TRBV12-3/TRBV12-4|-
TGTGCCAGCAGCCCCACAGGGGGAGAGACCCAGTACTTC
CASSPTGGETQYF
>TRBJ1-5|-|TRBV2|-
TGTGCCAGCAGTGAAGCGCGCAGGCCCAGCAATCAGCCCCAGCATTTT
CASSEARRPSNQPQHF
>TRBJ1-5|-|TRBV9|-
TGTGCCAGCAGCGGACGAGGAGCGACTAGCAATCAGCCCCAGCATTTT
CASSGRGATSNQPQHF
>TRBJ2-3|TRBD2|TRBV7-6|-
TGTGCCAGCAGCCTACCGGGACTAGCGGGAGTTACAGATACGCAGTATTTT
CASSLPGLAGVTDTQYF
>TRBJ2-7|-|TRBV10-3|-
TGTGCCATCAGTGAGTCGAGGGTCGAGCAGTACTTC
CAISESRVEQYF
>TRBJ2-3|TRBD2|TRBV5-5|once
TGTGCCAGCAACCCCAGACTAGCGATTACAGATACGCAGTATTTT
CASNPRLAITDTQYF
>TRBJ2-3|TRBD2|TRBV3-1/TRBV3-2|-
TGTGCCAGCAGTCGTACTAGCGGGAGAGGCACAGATACGCAGTATTTT
CASSRTSGRGTDTQYF
>TRBJ2-2|-|TRBV7-2|-
TGTGCCAGCAGAAGAGCGGGGAACACCGGGGAGCTGTTTTTT
CASRRAGNTGELFF
>TRBJ2-7|-|TRBV18|-
TGTGCCAGCTCACGAGTAGCATGGGGCAAGTTCTCCTACGAGCAGTACTTC
CASSRVAWGKFSYEQYF
>TRBJ1-1|-|TRBV7-3|-
TGTGCCAGCAGCATCGCGAGTGGCACTGAAGCTTTCTTT
CASSIASGTEAFF
>TRBJ2-7|TRBD1|TRBV5-6|-
TGTGCCAGCAGCGTCGACAGGGGGAGCTCCTACGAGCAGTACTTC
CASSVDRGSSYEQYF
>TRBJ2-1|TRBD1|TRBV6-5|-
TGTGCCAGCAGTTTCCGGGACAGGGTACGGCGTGAGCAGTTCTTC
CASSFRDRVRREQFF
>TRBJ1-2|-|TRBV2|-
TGTGCCAGCAGTGGGGGAGCCATCTATGGCTACACCTTC
CASSGGAIYGYTF
>TRBJ1-2|-|TRBV11-2|-
TGTGCCAGTTCAAGCTTAATTAACTATGGCTACACCTTC
CASSSLINYGYTF
>TRBJ1-3|-|TRBV9|-
TGTGCCAGCAGCCCAAGTTGGAGGGGACCCTCTGGAAACACCATATATTTT
CASSPSWRGPSGNTIYF
>TRBJ1-5|TRBD1|TRBV6-6|-
TGTGCCAGCAGTCGCGCACGCCGGGACAGAAATCAGCCCCAGCATTTT
CASSRARRDRNQPQHF
>TRBJ2-1|TRBD2|TRBV5-1|once
TGCGCCAGCATGCCAACCGGGACTAGCGGGAGCCTGGGCCAGTTCTTC
CASMPTGTSGSLGQFF
>TRBJ1-5|TRBD1|TRBV19|few
TGTGCCAGTAGTGGGACAGGGTTTCAGCCCCAGCATTTT
CASSGTGFQPQHF
>TRBJ1-5|TRBD1|TRBV11-2|-
TGTGCCAGCAGCTTAGTTTTGTGGGGACAGGCAGGGCCCCAGCATTTT
CASSLVLWGQAGPQHF
>TRBJ2-2|TRBD2|TRBV28|-
TGTGCCAGCAGGCCCGCGGGAGGGCCCCACACCGGGGAGCTGTTTTTT
CASRPAGGPHTGELFF
>TRBJ2-7|TRBD1|TRBV14|-
TGTGCCAGCAGCCGGGAGGCTTGGACAGGGGAATACGAGCAGTACTTC
CASSREAWTGEYEQYF
>TRBJ1-5|-|TRBV19|-
TGTGCCAGTACCAGAATTTCAGGCGGCAATCAGCCCCAGCATTTT
CASTRISGGNQPQHF
>TRBJ2-7|TRBD1|TRBV5-6|-
TGTGCCAGCATGTTCCGGACGACAGGGGTTTCCTACGAGCAGTACTTC
CASMFRTTGVSYEQYF
>TRBJ2-5|TRBD2|TRBV3-1/TRBV3-2|-
TGTGCCAGCAGCCAAGTAAGGCTAGCGGCTAAAGAGACCCAGTACTTC
CASSQVRLAAKETQYF
>TRBJ2-1|-|TRBV7-2|-
TGTGCCAGCAGCCAATTCCCGGGACTCCTCAACAATGAGCAGTTCTTC
CASSQFPGLLNNEQFF
>TRBJ1-2|-|TRBV6-1|once
TGTGCCAGCAGTGAAGCGGTGGGCAGGGGAAGGGGCTACACCTTC
CASSEAVGRGRGYTF
>TRBJ1-1|-|TRBV12-5|once
TGTGCTAGTGGCTGTAAAAACAGGGAGAGCGCTGAAGCTTTCTTT
CASGCKNRESAEAFF
>TRBJ2-2|-|TRBV7-2|few
TGTGCCAGCAGCCAGACCTTGACGGGAGCCCCCGGGGAGCTGTTTTTT
CASSQTLTGAPGELFF
>TRBJ2-3|-|TRBV6-1|-
TGTGCCAGCAGTGAAAGTGTAGTCAGCACAGATACGCAGTATTTT
CASSESVVSTDTQYF
>TRBJ1-1|TRBD1|TRBV7-3|few
TGTGCCAGCAGTTCGTCGGGACAGTTGAACACTGAAGCTTTCTTT
CASSSSGQLNTEAFF
>TRBJ2-3|TRBD1|TRBV5-4|-
TGTGCCAGCAGTCCTTGGACAGGCACAGATACACAGTATTTT
CASSPWTGTDTQYF
>TRBJ2-5|TRBD2|TRBV4-1|-
TGCGCCAGCAGCCAAGGGGGGACTAGCGATTACCAAGAGACCCAGTACTTC
CASSQGGTSDYQETQYF
>TRBJ1-3|-|TRBV14|-
TGTGCCAGCAGCCAAGTACAGGCTCGAAACACCATATATTTT
CASSQVQARNTIYF
>TRBJ1-4|-|TRBV5-1|-
TGCGCCAGCAGCCGCTGGGGGCAGAGCTCTAATGAAAAACTGTTTTTT
CASSRWGQSSNEKLFF
>TRBJ2-7|-|TRBV7-3|-
TGTGCCAGCAGCCCCCAGCTAGCTTCAACCTACGAGCAGTACTTC
CASSPQLASTYEQYF
>TRBJ2-1|TRBD2|TRBV3-1/TRBV3-2|-
TGTGCATCAGGGGAGACTAGCGAGGTTGAGCAGTTCTTC
CASGETSEVEQFF
>TRBJ2-1|TRBD2|TRBV27|-
TGTGCCAGGGACTGCGGGAGTATTCACAATGAGCAGTTCTTC
CARDCGSIHNEQFF
>TRBJ2-7|TRBD1|TRBV7-9|-
TGTGCCAGCTCCAGCGGGACAGGGGGCCTCAACGAGCAGTACTTC
CASSSGTGGLNEQYF
>TRBJ1-1|-|TRBV18|-
TGTGCCAGCTCACACCCCAGGGTTCAAGCTTTCTTT
CASSHPRVQAFF
>TRBJ1-2|-|TRBV6-1|once
TGTGCCAGCAGTGAAGACCCAGGACTCTATGGCTACACCTTC
CASSEDPGLYGYTF
>TRBJ2-3|-|TRBV9|once
TGTGCCAGCAGCGTTCAGGCTTCTAGCACAGATACGCAGTATTTT
CASSVQASSTDTQYF
>TRBJ2-7|TRBD2|TRBV2|-
TGTGCCAGCAGTGGAGCTAGCGGGAGATACGAGCAGTACTTC
CASSGASGRYEQYF
>TRBJ1-2|TRBD1|TRBV19|once
TGTGCCAGTAGTATGGACCGGGACAGGGGTCGCGCCTATGGCTACACCTTC
CASSMDRDRGRAYGYTF
>TRBJ2-5|TRBD2|TRBV5-5|-
TGTGCCAGCAGCTTTTATTCAGAGGGCGGGAGCGGGGAGACCCAGTACTTC
CASSFYSEGGSGETQYF
>TRBJ2-7|-|TRBV7-3|-
TGTGCCAGCAGCCCTCTAGCGACTACGCGGGCCGAGCAGTACTTC
CASSPLATTRAEQYF